The T cell receptor beta chain under discussion was sequenced for a study of T-cell memory formation after mild COVID-19. For the study at large: TCR clusters were mostly donor specific. General study findings and limits: The study detected some responding clones in pre-infection memory, suggesting cross-reactive memory joined. Clones that contracted from day 15 to 85 had balanced CD4/CD8; later expanders were CD4+ biased. Contracting CD8+ clones were enriched in EMRA, CD4+ mainly in CM and EM.

This clonotype was detected only a few times. Its matching antigen is unknown. Trimming took 5 bases from V and 3 from J; bases not matched to a gene: 7. The CDR3 has 15 residues. TCRdb redid the calling of the 5' RACE reads with MiXCR, one entry per CDR3 protein. The sample yields some 350,000 distinct CDR3 sequences, over 10% seen once. Sequencing was carried out using PBMCs or a T cell subset sorted from them (not recorded which). This sequence joins TRBV7-1 and TRBJ2-7, with 10 bases aligning to TRBD1. TRBV7-1 qualifies as an ORF whose function is uncertain. The receptor was isolated from a young man who had mild COVID-19 (a few samples of this study predate the infection). Cell type and time point are not known. CDR3 loop: CASSARTGGIYEQYF. The CDR3 DNA sequence: TGTGCCAGCAGCGCACGGACAGGGGGGATCTACGAGCAGTACTTC.